One and the same sample provided the 20 T cell receptor beta chains below, sequenced in a study of blood T cell repertoires in COVID-19. Produced via immunoSEQ multiplex PCR; TCRdb's table is partial and in-frame only. The repertoire includes approximately 190,000 clones, about four fifths of them detected once, and roughly 5.3% sits in the top ten. The sample consisted of peripheral blood. The receptors here all came from a woman aged 70-85 years with active or convalescent COVID-19.

The CDR3 DNA reads TGCAGCGTGAGGTTGGGGGCGGGGGCTCGGGCAGATACGCAGTATTTT. It codes for CSVRLGAGARADTQYF. The chain links TRBV29-1 to TRBJ2-3, with D maybe TRBD2 (7 bases). Trimming left V 6 bases short and J 4 bases short, with 23 bases between. Germline V CDR1 and CDR2: SQVTM, ANQGSEA. The CDR3 length is 16 residues.

The chain joins TRBV6-2 or TRBV6-3 to TRBJ2-1, with TRBD2 matching over 12 bases. The CDR3 length is 16 residues. Trimming took 6 bases from V and 5 from J; bases not matched to a gene: 8. Germline V CDR1 and CDR2: MNHEY, SVGEGT. The CDR3 DNA sequence: TGTGCCAGCAGCTCGACTAGCGGGAGTGTACACAATGAGCAGTTCTTC. It yields the protein CASSSTSGSVHNEQFF.

There are many counts of this clone. V gene TRBV7-3 combines with J gene TRBJ2-1, with D possibly matching TRBD2 (6 bases). The ends were cut back, 0 bases at V and 2 bases at J, with 8 bases in the middle. CDR3 length: 15 residues. Germline V gene data show CDR1 as SGHTA and CDR2 as FQGTGA. The CDR3 nucleotides are TGTGCCAGCAGCTTAACGCCGGGAGCCTACAATGAGCAGTTCTTC. Protein product: CASSLTPGAYNEQFF.

The chain couples TRBV29-1 to TRBJ2-5; D gene unclear. Germline-derived CDR1 and CDR2 are SQVTM and ANQGSEA. V lost 4 bases and J lost 5, with 11 bases in between. This CDR3 has 12 residues. The DNA of the CDR3 is TGCAGCGTTGTGCTAGTCGTGGAGACCCAGTACTTC. This sequence encodes CSVVLVVETQYF.

The chain links TRBV3-1 (or the pseudogene TRBV3-2) to TRBJ2-7; 13 bases line up with TRBD2. The CDR3 spans 15 residues. The V gene's germline CDR1 is LGHDT and CDR2 YNNKEL (reference sequence). J was trimmed by 4 bases and V by 4 bases; bases with no gene match: 4. This CDR3 is CASSRGTSGKYEQYF. The CDR3 nucleotides read TGTGCCAGCAGCCGCGGGACTAGCGGGAAGTACGAGCAGTACTTC.

This clone has just one count. The rearrangement uses TRBV28 and TRBJ2-3; D remains ambiguous. CDR1 and CDR2 (germline): MDHEN, SYDVKM. The CDR3 has 10 amino acids. Trimming left V 6 bases short and J 7 bases short, with 5 bases between. The CDR3 is CASSSNTQYF. The CDR3 nucleotides are TGTGCCAGCAGCTCTAATACGCAGTATTTT.

This sequence joins TRBV2 and TRBJ2-1; 12 bases agree with TRBD2. J gave up 15 bases and V 6 bases, and 12 bases lay outside the gene matches. This CDR3 has 14 residues. Per germline, CDR1 SNHLY and CDR2 FYNNEI. DNA for the CDR3: TGTGCCAGCAGGGAGTCGACTAGCGGGGGAACAAGGTTCTTC. It translates to CASRESTSGGTRFF.

The table lists this clone with a few counts. The V call is TRBV9, the J call TRBJ1-1; TRBD1 might be the D (5 bases). This CDR3 spans 15 amino acids. Trimming took 0 bases from V and 4 from J, leaving 13 bases between them. CDR1 SGDLS and CDR2 YYNGEE come from the germline V gene. The CDR3 DNA follows: TGTGCCAGCAGCGTAGGCAGGGAAGGAGTCACTGAAGCTTTCTTT. It translates to CASSVGREGVTEAFF.

The chain recombines TRBV2 with TRBJ2-7; tentatively, D is TRBD2 (6 bases). The germline V gene encodes CDR1 SNHLY and CDR2 FYNNEI. The CDR3 runs 16 residues. The V gene lost 0 bases and the J gene lost 3 bases, with 15 bases spanning the gap. The CDR3 DNA is TGTGCCAGCAGTGAAGCGGACGGGAGATGGAGCTACGAGCAGTACTTC. Translation: CASSEADGRWSYEQYF.

The V call is TRBV9, the J call TRBJ2-3; 8 bases fit TRBD2. The germline CDR1 and CDR2 sequences are SGDLS and YYNGEE. The CDR3 has 15 residues. Losses at the gene ends were 2 bases for V and 6 bases for J; bases not matched to a gene: 8. The CDR3 nucleotides read TGTGCCAGCAGCGTGGGGACTAGTTTTTCGGATACGCAGTATTTT. Translating gives CASSVGTSFSDTQYF.

The J gene is TRBJ1-2, the V gene TRBV6-5, with a weak D call TRBD1 (6 bases). CDR3 length equals 13 residues. The V and J ends lost 7 bases and 8 bases respectively, with 17 bases between them. CDR1 and CDR2 from the germline V gene are MNHEY and SVGAGI. CDR3 amino acids: CASTKQTRGGYTF. In DNA form, the CDR3 reads TGTGCCAGCACCAAACAAACCAGGGGCGGCTACACCTTC.

The chain has TRBV9 and TRBJ2-3; no clear D gene. The CDR3 has 14 residues. Between the trimmed V and J ends, which lost 1 base and 0 bases, there was a span of 6 bases. The V gene's germline CDR1 is SGDLS and CDR2 YYNGEE. The CDR3 bases are TGTGCCAGCAGCGTACGGTCTAGCACAGATACGCAGTATTTT. It is translated as CASSVRSSTDTQYF.

The gene calls are TRBV19 and TRBJ2-7; the match to TRBD2 covers 9 bases. V was pared by 1 base and J by 0 bases, with 4 bases of the junction left unmatched. CDR3 length: 16 residues. Germline lookup yields CDR1 LNHDA and CDR2 SQIVND (reference sequence). DNA for the CDR3: TGTGCCAGTAGTATAGCCGGTAGCGGGAGCTCCTACGAGCAGTACTTC. Protein: CASSIAGSGSSYEQYF.

The chain has TRBV19 and TRBJ2-7; TRBD1 agrees at 9 bases. Germline trimming cut 9 bases from V and 7 bases from J; bases unmatched to any gene: 13. The CDR3 is 14 amino acids. Germline CDR1 reads LNHDA; CDR2 reads SQIVND (reference sequence). The CDR3 loop is CARKAGTGSVEQYF. CDR3 coding DNA: TGTGCCAGAAAAGCGGGGACAGGGTCTGTTGAGCAGTACTTC.

The V and J genes are TRBV9 and TRBJ1-5, with D perhaps matching TRBD1 (5 bases). Trimming cost V 3 bases and J 4 bases, with 11 bases left between them. The CDR3 spans 14 residues. Germline-derived CDR1 and CDR2 are SGDLS and YYNGEE. The CDR3 DNA reads as TGTGCCAGCAGCGGGTGGGGGGGGAATCAGCCCCAGCATTTT. Translating gives CASSGWGGNQPQHF.

The chain uses TRBV5-1 and TRBJ2-2; 12 positions agree with TRBD1. The length of the CDR3 is 19 residues. With V trimmed by 1 base and J by 0 bases, 7 bases remained unmatched. CDR1 and CDR2 from the germline V gene are SGHRS and YFSETQ. CDR3 sequence reads: CASSLSGTGGRANTGELFF. In DNA, the CDR3 is TGCGCCAGCAGCTTGTCCGGGACAGGGGGCCGCGCGAACACCGGGGAGCTGTTTTTT.

The chain joins TRBV7-9 to TRBJ2-2; D may be TRBD2 (6 bases). CDR1 is SEHNR, CDR2 FQNEAQ, per germline (reference sequence). The CDR3 runs to 16 residues. Between the trimmed V and J ends, which lost 5 bases and 2 bases, there was a span of 15 bases. This CDR3 reads CASSTPGLPNTGELFF. The CDR3 bases are TGTGCCAGCAGCACCCCGGGACTCCCTAACACCGGGGAGCTGTTTTTT.

The chain links TRBV6-1 to TRBJ1-5; TRBD1 aligns across 8 bases. This CDR3 is 15 amino acids long. CDR1 and CDR2 (germline): MNHNS, SASEGT. V was pared by 0 bases and J by 2 bases, with 0 bases of the junction left unmatched. CDR3: CASSEATGGNQPQHF. CDR3 nucleotides: TGTGCCAGCAGTGAAGCGACAGGGGGCAATCAGCCCCAGCATTTT.

The chain links TRBV19 to TRBJ1-1; 8 bases line up with TRBD1. The CDR3 runs 16 residues. Trimming at V came to 7 bases and at J to 1 base, leaving 11 bases not matched to a gene. Germline V gives CDR1 LNHDA, CDR2 SQIVND (reference sequence). The DNA for the CDR3 is TGTGCCAGTATTCCCTTTCAGGGGGCATCGAACACTGAAGCTTTCTTT. It is translated as CASIPFQGASNTEAFF.

The chain employs TRBV5-4 and TRBJ2-1; 9 nucleotides align to TRBD2. V lost 4 bases to trimming and J lost 8 bases; unmatched junction nucleotides: 13. CDR3 length: 16 amino acids. Germline V lookup: CDR1 SGHNT, CDR2 YYREEE (reference sequence). DNA for the CDR3: TGTGCCAGCAGCCTAGACTTTAGCGGGAGTGGCGATGAGCAGTTCTTC. Its protein product is CASSLDFSGSGDEQFF.